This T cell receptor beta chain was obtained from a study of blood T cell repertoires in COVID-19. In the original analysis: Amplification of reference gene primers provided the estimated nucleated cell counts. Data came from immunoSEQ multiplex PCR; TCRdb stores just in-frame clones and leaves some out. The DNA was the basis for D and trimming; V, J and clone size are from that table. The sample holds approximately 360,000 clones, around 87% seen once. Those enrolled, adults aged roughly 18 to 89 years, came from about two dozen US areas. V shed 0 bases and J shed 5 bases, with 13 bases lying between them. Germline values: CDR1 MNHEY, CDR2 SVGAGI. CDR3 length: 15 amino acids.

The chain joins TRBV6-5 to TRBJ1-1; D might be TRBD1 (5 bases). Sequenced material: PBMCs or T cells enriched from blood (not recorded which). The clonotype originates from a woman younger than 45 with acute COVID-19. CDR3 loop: CASSYSIQGGTEAFF. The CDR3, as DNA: TGTGCCAGCAGTTACTCGATTCAGGGTGGTACTGAAGCTTTCTTT.